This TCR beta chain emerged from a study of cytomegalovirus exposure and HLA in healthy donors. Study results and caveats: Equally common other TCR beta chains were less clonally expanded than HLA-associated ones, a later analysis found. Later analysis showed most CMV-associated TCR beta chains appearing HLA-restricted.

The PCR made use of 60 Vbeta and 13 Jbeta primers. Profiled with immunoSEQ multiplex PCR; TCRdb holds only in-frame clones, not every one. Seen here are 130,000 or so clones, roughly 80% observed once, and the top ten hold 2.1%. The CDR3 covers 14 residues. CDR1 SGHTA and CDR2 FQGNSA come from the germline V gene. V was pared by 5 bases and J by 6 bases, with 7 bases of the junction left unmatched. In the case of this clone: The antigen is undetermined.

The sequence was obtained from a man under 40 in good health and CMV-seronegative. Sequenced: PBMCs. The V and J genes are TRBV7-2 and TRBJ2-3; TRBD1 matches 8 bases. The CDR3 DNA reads TGTGCCAGCAGCACTAGCAGGGGGCCCGATACGCAGTATTTT. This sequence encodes CASSTSRGPDTQYF.